This T cell receptor (beta chain) was sequenced during a study of CD8 T cells in Susac syndrome. Germline loops: CDR1 SGHAT, CDR2 FQDESV (reference sequence). CDR3 length: 15 amino acids. The ends lost 5 bases at V and 4 bases at J; junction bases unmatched: 10. RNA in amounts of roughly 0.5 to 1 ug was reverse transcribed with random hexamers. The method of amplification for TCR beta CDR3 was immunoSEQ multiplex PCR, covering 54 Vbeta and 13 Jbeta. TCRdb re-called the immunoSEQ multiplex PCR reads through MiXCR, storing one row per CDR3 protein. The top ten hold about 0.12% of the sample, which has 350,000 to 550,000 distinct CDR3 sequences, about 85% seen once. Peripheral blood CD8+ and CD4+ T cells were profiled by TCR beta sequencing. Negative isolation was used for CD8+ and CD4+ T cells, and FACS enrichment was applied to TEMRA cells.

The V gene is TRBV11-1, the J gene TRBJ2-5; 7 bases map to TRBD1. Material: CD8+ T cells from PBMCs. The receptor comes from a human donor with multiple sclerosis. CDR3: CASSPDREVIETQYF. Here the CDR3 DNA reads TGTGCCAGCAGCCCCGACAGGGAAGTGATAGAGACCCAGTACTTC.